This T cell receptor (beta chain) was identified during a study of PD-1 blockade in classical Hodgkin lymphoma. Points from the study as a whole: The authors have not defined what causes the repertoire differences, possibly disease activity or prior therapy.

Produced via immunoSEQ multiplex PCR; TCRdb's table is partial and in-frame only. The repertoire holds 50,000 to 65,000 clones, roughly 87% seen once, with about 8.1% in the top ten. Time point here: cycle 4 day 1 (C4D1), after more than five weeks of nivolumab. After autologous stem cell transplantation all patients relapsed, and prior brentuximab vedotin exposure differed between cohorts. About this clone: Its antigen is unknown.

Germline V gene sequence: CDR1 SNHLY, CDR2 FYNNEI. The CDR3 totals 14 residues. The ends were cut back, 2 bases at V and 4 bases at J, with 10 bases in the middle. The V gene is TRBV2, the J gene TRBJ2-3, with D perhaps matching TRBD2 (5 bases). This TCR was recovered from a human donor with classical Hodgkin lymphoma. The sequences come from peripheral blood mononuclear cells (PBMCs), collected before the fourth cycle of nivolumab. As DNA, the CDR3 is TGTGCCAGCAGTGAAAGGAGGATATCAGATACGCAGTATTTT. Translating gives CASSERRISDTQYF. Using reference TRBV2 and TRBJ2-3 for the parts outside the CDR3, the full variable domain is EPEVTQTPSHQVTQMGQEVILRCVPISNHLYFYWYRQILGQKVEFLVSFYNNEISEKSEIFDDQFSVERPDGSNFTLKIRSTKLEDSAMYFCASSERRISDTQYFGPGTRLTVL.